One and the same sample provided the 17 T cell receptor beta chains below, sequenced in a study of radiotherapy plus CTLA-4 blockade in lung cancer. Some clones are missing from TCRdb's copy, which holds only in-frame ones; the method was immunoSEQ multiplex PCR. The sample consists of nearly 110,000 clones, more than 75% of them appearing once. The input for sequencing was peripheral blood, taken from a patient treated with radiotherapy plus ipilimumab. The receptors come from a human donor with non-small cell lung cancer that progressed on radiotherapy plus ipilimumab. Some clones in this sample may be carry-over from other donors' samples.

This clone was detected once. This chain uses TRBV5-4 with TRBJ2-7, with 7 positions matching TRBD1. The CDR3 sequence is 14 residues long. Germline V lookup: CDR1 SGHNT, CDR2 YYREEE (reference sequence). V trimming: 4 bases; J trimming: 2 bases; junction bases outside the gene matches: 6. CDR3 nucleotides: TGTGCCAGCAGCCCGGGACAGCTTGCCTACGAGCAGTACTTC. It codes for CASSPGQLAYEQYF.

The chain joins TRBV6-5 to TRBJ1-2; TRBD1 aligns across 8 bases. The trim removed 2 bases at V and 6 bases at J, leaving 5 bases unmatched. The CDR3 has 14 residues. CDR1 is MNHEY, CDR2 SVGAGI, per germline. CDR3 region: CASSYLDRGHGYTF. CDR3 DNA sequence: TGTGCCAGCAGTTACCTTGACAGGGGACATGGCTACACCTTC.

The chain employs TRBV27 and TRBJ2-1, with D tentatively TRBD2 (7 bases). Germline V gives CDR1 MNHEY, CDR2 SMNVEV (reference sequence). Trimming took 7 bases from V and 8 from J, leaving 21 bases between them. CDR3 length: 15 amino acids. CDR3 sequence: CASNELGGGKDEQFF. Written as DNA, the CDR3 is TGTGCCAGCAACGAATTGGGGGGGGGCAAGGATGAGCAGTTCTTC.

This clone was seen a single time. The CDR3 DNA is TGTGCCAGCAGTTTATGGGGGGGTCCCACCTACGAGCAGTACTTC. It specifies CASSLWGGPTYEQYF. The rearrangement uses TRBV28 and TRBJ2-7; perhaps TRBD2 as D (6 bases). CDR1 and CDR2 (germline): MDHEN, SYDVKM. Trimming removed 0 bases from V and 2 bases from J, with 11 bases in between. The CDR3 loop spans 15 amino acids. The full variable domain, its missing parts supplied by reference TRBV28 and TRBJ2-7, is DVKVTQSSRYLVKRTGEKVFLECVQDMDHENMFWYRQDPGLGLRLIYFSYDVKMKEKGDIPEGYSVSREKKERFSLILESASTNQTSMYLCASSLWGGPTYEQYFGPGTRLTVT.

The genes are TRBV28 and TRBJ1-2, with 7 bases lining up with TRBD1. Germline lookup yields CDR1 MDHEN and CDR2 SYDVKM. With 6 bases clipped from V and 7 bases from J, the junction kept 17 bases outside the gene matches. The CDR3 extends over 16 amino acids. The CDR3 nucleotides are TGTGCCAGCAGAGGACCGGGGCCAGGGGGTTTGTTTGGCTACACCTTC. Encoded protein: CASRGPGPGGLFGYTF.

This rearrangement joins TRBV2 to TRBJ2-5; D gene uncertain. The CDR3 has 10 residues. Trimming shortened V by 6 bases and J by 7 bases, and 6 bases separated the two germline ends. CDR1 and CDR2 (germline): SNHLY, FYNNEI. This CDR3 reads CASSRGTQYF. The CDR3 nucleotides read TGTGCCAGCAGCCGAGGGACCCAGTACTTC.

This clone was seen only once. This chain connects TRBV5-1 to TRBJ2-7, with D perhaps given as TRBD1 or TRBD2 (6 bases each). CDR3 length equals 15 residues. The germline gives CDR1 SGHRS, CDR2 YFSETQ. The ends were cut back, 4 bases at V and 4 bases at J, with 18 bases in the middle. The CDR3: CASSGEAGTTYEQYF. For the CDR3, the DNA is TGCGCCAGCAGCGGGGAGGCCGGGACAACTTACGAGCAGTACTTC.

The rearrangement uses TRBV9 and TRBJ1-1, with D perhaps TRBD1 (5 bases). The germline gives CDR1 SGDLS, CDR2 YYNGEE. The V end lost 0 bases, the J end lost 6 bases, and 18 bases lay between the germline ends. The CDR3 has 16 residues. The CDR3 loop reads CASSVEWAGGNAEAFF. CDR3 in DNA: TGTGCCAGCAGCGTAGAATGGGCGGGGGGGAATGCTGAAGCTTTCTTT. The entire variable domain, with the rest obtained from reference TRBV9 and TRBJ1-1, is as follows: DSGVTQTPKHLITATGQRVTLRCSPRSGDLSVYWYQQSLDQGLQFLIQYYNGEERAKGNILERFSAQQFPDLHSELNLSSLELGDSALYFCASSVEWAGGNAEAFFGQGTRLTVV.

The chain recombines TRBV7-8 with TRBJ2-1; D remains unclear. Germline CDR1 SGHVS, CDR2 FQNEAQ. The CDR3 loop spans 15 amino acids. The V gene lost 1 base and the J gene lost 7 bases, with 14 bases spanning the gap. The CDR3 sequence is CASSLEVRFLNEQFF. CDR3 sequence (DNA): TGTGCCAGCAGCTTAGAAGTCCGGTTTCTGAATGAGCAGTTCTTC.

V and J are TRBV7-2 and TRBJ2-3, with TRBD2 identical over 9 bases. CDR3 length: 15 amino acids. Germline assignment: CDR1 SGHTA and CDR2 FQGNSA. V was pared by 5 bases and J by 2 bases, with 5 bases of the junction left unmatched. The CDR3 loop is CASSPSGIYTDTQYF. For the CDR3, the DNA is TGTGCCAGCAGCCCTAGCGGGATCTACACAGATACGCAGTATTTT. Variable domain in full (rest from reference TRBV7-2 and TRBJ2-3): GAGVSQSPSNKVTEKGKDVELRCDPISGHTALYWYRQSLGQGLEFLIYFQGNSAPDKSGLPSDRFSAERTGGSVSTLTIQRTQQEDSAVYLCASSPSGIYTDTQYFGPGTRLTVL.

This rearrangement joins TRBV4-3 to TRBJ1-2; 9 bases match TRBD1. This CDR3 has 14 amino acids. V shed 2 bases, J shed 9 bases, and the junction held 7 bases outside the gene matches. The germline gives CDR1 LGHNA, CDR2 YSLEER. CDR3 residues: CASSQRPGTGRYTF. The CDR3 DNA reads as TGCGCCAGCAGCCAACGACCCGGGACAGGGCGCTACACCTTC.

The chain combines TRBV15 with TRBJ1-5; 8 nucleotides match TRBD1. Germline-derived CDR1 and CDR2 are LNHNV and YYDKDF (reference sequence). V was pared by 5 bases and J by 0 bases, with 9 bases of the junction left unmatched. CDR3 size: 17 residues. Written as DNA, the CDR3 is TGTGCCACCAGCCCGGGACAGGAGAGCCTTAGCAATCAGCCCCAGCATTTT. Protein sequence: CATSPGQESLSNQPQHF.

The chain has TRBV5-5 and TRBJ1-2, with a tentative D call TRBD1 (5 bases). CDR1 and CDR2 from the germline V gene are SGHKS and YYEKEE (reference sequence). V was cut by 4 bases and J by 2 bases, with 12 bases left in between. CDR3 length: 14 residues. The CDR3 region is CASSPRTPNYGYTF. As DNA, the CDR3 is TGTGCCAGCAGCCCAAGGACACCCAACTATGGCTACACCTTC.

CDR3 in DNA: TGTGCCAGCAGCCGAGACCTAAACTATGGCTACACCTTC. It is translated as CASSRDLNYGYTF. The chain couples TRBV6-5 to TRBJ1-2; D is unresolved. The CDR3 runs to 13 residues. Germline V gene sequence: CDR1 MNHEY, CDR2 SVGAGI. Trimming took 6 bases from V and 2 from J, leaving 10 bases between them.

The V gene is TRBV14, the J gene TRBJ2-5, with D maybe TRBD1 (5 bases). The V end lost 4 bases, the J end lost 4 bases, and 10 bases lay between the germline ends. This CDR3 has 13 amino acids. CDR1 is SGHDN and CDR2 is FVKESK in the germline V gene. This CDR3 reads CASSRQYPETQYF. In DNA form, the CDR3 reads TGTGCCAGCAGCCGACAGTACCCAGAGACCCAGTACTTC.

This clone was seen only once. The genes are TRBV7-9 and TRBJ1-5; TRBD1 might be the D (6 bases). In germline, CDR1 is SEHNR, CDR2 FQNEAQ (reference sequence). This CDR3 is built from 14 residues. V gave up 5 bases and J gave up 6 bases, with 14 bases separating them. In DNA form, the CDR3 reads TGTGCCAGCAGCCCTATCGGGGGCGGTCAGCCCCAGCATTTT. Amino acids: CASSPIGGGQPQHF.

The V and J genes are TRBV7-2 and TRBJ1-2; no clear D. Germline V gene sequence: CDR1 SGHTA, CDR2 FQGNSA. V shed 5 bases and J shed 4 bases, with 17 bases lying between them. This CDR3 has 15 residues. CDR3: CASSPNRVLSYGYTF. The CDR3 bases are TGTGCCAGCAGCCCAAACAGAGTCCTTTCCTATGGCTACACCTTC.